The rows below give T cell receptor beta chains drawn from one sample of a study of blood T cell repertoires in COVID-19. Generated by immunoSEQ multiplex PCR, the TCRdb table keeps only in-frame clones and is missing some. The repertoire consists of fewer than 400,000 clones, with 85% occurring once and the leading ten covering under 4%. Sequenced input: peripheral blood. These receptors originate from a woman aged 18-29 years with acute or convalescent COVID-19. Both conserved end residues are part of each CDR3. D genes are given only for firm matches. The size of a clone is reported for some rows only, either as once, few or many, or as a class for expanded clones.

>TRBD1|TRBV19|TRBJ1-1|.
TGTGCCAGTAGTGTAGACAGGGGTGAAGCTTTCTTT
CASSVDRGEAFF
>.|TRBV5-5|TRBJ1-5|.
TGTGCCAGCAGCTTGGGCGGATTTAGGCCCCAGCATTTT
CASSLGGFRPQHF
>.|TRBV12-5|TRBJ2-7|.
TGTGCTAGTGGACCCGGCGGGACCTCCTACGAGCAGTACTTC
CASGPGGTSYEQYF
>.|TRBV9|TRBJ2-3|.
TGTGCCAGCAGCCCTCTAAGCACAGATACGCAGTATTTT
CASSPLSTDTQYF
>.|TRBV28|TRBJ2-7|.
TGTGCCAGCAGTTTATCGGGAGCGGGCCCCTACGAGCAGTACTTC
CASSLSGAGPYEQYF
>.|TRBV5-1|TRBJ2-7|once
TGCGCCAGCTGGGAGGAAGGGGCCTACGAGCAGTACTTC
CASWEEGAYEQYF
>TRBD1|TRBV28|TRBJ2-3|.
TGTGCCAGTTGTGAAAGCGGGACAGGGTCGGTGGATACGCAGTATTTT
CASCESGTGSVDTQYF
>TRBD1|TRBV18|TRBJ1-3|.
TGTGCCAGCTCAACCTACGGGACAGGTGAATCGTGGTCCGGAAACACCATATATTTT
CASSTYGTGESWSGNTIYF
>TRBD2|TRBV2|TRBJ2-1|once
TGTGCCAGCCGGGAGGATAACAATGAGCAGTTCTTC
CASREDNNEQFF
>.|TRBV7-9|TRBJ1-2|once
TGTGCCAGCAGCTTAGTTTCGTACCCGAGAGGCTACACCTTC
CASSLVSYPRGYTF
>TRBD2|TRBV7-3|TRBJ2-5|.
TGTGCCAGCAGCTTAGGCGGCGGGGGGTCAGAGACCCAGTACTTC
CASSLGGGGSETQYF
>TRBD1|TRBV3-1/TRBV3-2|TRBJ1-2|.
TGTGCCAGCAGCCCTCCGGGACAGACTTTCTATGGCTACACCTTC
CASSPPGQTFYGYTF
>TRBD1|TRBV19|TRBJ1-2|.
TGTGCCAGTAGTATAACGAACAGGGGAAGGAACTATGGCTACACCTTC
CASSITNRGRNYGYTF
>.|TRBV2|TRBJ1-6|.
TGTGCCAGCAGGCAGGCCCCAAATTCACCCCTCCACTTT
CASRQAPNSPLHF
>.|TRBV27|TRBJ1-2|.
TGTGCCAGCAGTTTAAATGTAGACTATGGCTACACCTTC
CASSLNVDYGYTF
>.|TRBV5-1|TRBJ2-1|few
TGCGCCAGCAGCTTGGCCGAGAGCTCCTACAATGAGCAGTTCTTC
CASSLAESSYNEQFF
>TRBD2|TRBV7-6|TRBJ2-1|few
TGTGCCAGCAGCTTAGCGAGTGGAGCGGGGGGGAGTCGTGAGCAGTTCTTC
CASSLASGAGGSREQFF
>.|TRBV27|TRBJ2-5|.
TGTGCCAGCAGTCCCAGGGGCCGGGAGACCCAGTACTTC
CASSPRGRETQYF
>TRBD1|TRBV6-6|TRBJ1-2|.
TGTGCCAGCAGTTACCAGGGACAGGGGTATGGCTACACCTTC
CASSYQGQGYGYTF
>TRBD2|TRBV6-1|TRBJ2-7|.
TGTGCCAGCAGTGAATTAGCGGGGGGGCCAGACGAGCAGTACTTC
CASSELAGGPDEQYF
>.|TRBV2|TRBJ2-6|.
TGTGCCAGCAGTGAGCGCTTGTTCCTCTCTGGGGCCAACGTCCTGACTTTC
CASSERLFLSGANVLTF
>.|TRBV28|TRBJ1-2|.
TGTGCCAGCAGTTTACCGAGAGGCTATGGCTACACCTTC
CASSLPRGYGYTF
>.|TRBV12-3/TRBV12-4|TRBJ1-4|.
TGTGCCAGCTTCTCAGGGGTCGAAAAACTGTTTTTT
CASFSGVEKLFF
>.|TRBV4-1|TRBJ2-7|.
TGCGCCAGCAGCCAAGTACAGGCTTTAATGAGGGGGGAGGGGCAGTACTTC
CASSQVQALMRGEGQYF
>TRBD1|TRBV7-6|TRBJ2-1|.
TGTGCCAGCAGCTCCTGGACAGGGTCCGACAATGAGCAGTTCTTC
CASSSWTGSDNEQFF